This TCR beta chain was retrieved from a study of T cells in Graves' hyperthyroidism and ophthalmopathy. Study at large: Sampling of peripheral blood happened at initial diagnosis, prior to any treatment. Findings of the study overall: Most thyroid clonotypes expanded above 0.001 appeared in blood too.

As regards this clonotype: Its specificity is not known.

Amplification yielded TCR beta CDR3 regions, with RNA transcripts as the source. Initially, a first-round RT-PCR of the TCR CDR3 employed the HTBI primer set. TCRdb used MiXCR to reprocess the multiplex PCR reads, holding one entry per CDR3 protein. The sample holds 250,000 to 300,000 distinct CDR3 sequences, 13% to 15% seen once. Germline assignment: CDR1 MNHNS and CDR2 SASEGT. Trimming cost V 6 bases and J 4 bases; bases outside gene matches: 7. CDR3 length equals 15 residues. The chain employs TRBV6-1 and TRBJ2-5; 11 bases line up with TRBD2. Input material: blood. The sequence was collected from a woman in her 40s with Graves' hyperthyroidism that later progressed to Graves' ophthalmopathy. The CDR3 DNA reads TGTGCCAGCAGCATACTAGCGGGAGTTCGAGAGACCCAGTACTTC. Translation gives CASSILAGVRETQYF.